The 7 T cell receptor beta chains reported below all come from one sample, sequenced in a study of T-cell reconstitution after alpha-beta-depleted transplantation in children. Unique molecular identifiers were incorporated during preparation of the TCRbeta library. One entry per CDR3 protein results from TCRdb running MiXCR on the PCR reads. The sample holds about 600,000 distinct CDR3 sequences; 23% are singletons and the top ten take around 14%. The sequencing used PBMCs, mostly from graft donor cells, collected 360 days after TCRalphabeta/CD19-depleted stem cell transplant. These receptors were obtained from a boy under two years old who had a stem cell transplant for acute myeloid leukemia, so the T cells may come from the graft donor.

This clonotype was counted a few times. V gene TRBV4-3 combines with J gene TRBJ2-7; D ambiguous. The V gene lost 0 bases and the J gene lost 5 bases, with 11 bases spanning the gap. The CDR3 is made up of 14 amino acids. Germline lookup yields CDR1 LGHNA and CDR2 YSLEER. CDR3 nucleotides: TGCGCCAGCAGCCAAGATCTCCGGGTGGACGAGCAGTACTTC. It yields the protein CASSQDLRVDEQYF.

J is TRBJ2-5 and V is TRBV6-5; D tentatively fits TRBD1 or TRBD2 (7 bases each). Germline CDR1 reads MNHEY; CDR2 reads SVGAGI. V dropped 0 bases and J dropped 5 bases, with 13 bases sitting between them. The CDR3 loop spans 15 amino acids. CDR3 sequence reads: CASSYSRGRVETQYF. The CDR3 coding sequence is TGTGCCAGCAGTTACTCCAGGGGGAGGGTGGAGACCCAGTACTTC.

The chain recombines TRBV5-1 with TRBJ1-6; maybe TRBD1 (6 bases). The V and J ends lost 5 bases and 13 bases respectively, with 19 bases between them. This CDR3 is 14 amino acids long. Germline lookup yields CDR1 SGHRS and CDR2 YFSETQ. DNA for the CDR3: TGCGCCAGCAGACATACCGGGGGCGCGTCTCCCCTCCACTTT. The encoded protein is CASRHTGGASPLHF.

The chain is built from TRBV21-1 and TRBJ2-3; TRBD1 is taken as the D call from the table, unchecked against the DNA. TRBV21-1 is deemed a pseudogene. This CDR3 region has 15 residues. The CDR3: CASTPGQGAPDTQYF. In nucleotides, the CDR3 is TGTGCCAGCACTCCGGGACAGGGGGCGCCGGATACGCAGTATTTT.

The chain is built from TRBV6-1 and TRBJ2-7, with TRBD2 matching 8 bases. CDR3 length: 13 amino acids. Germline V CDR1 and CDR2: MNHNS, SASEGT. Trimming cost V 7 bases and J 6 bases; bases outside gene matches: 8. This CDR3 reads CASTNTGTSEQYV. CDR3 nucleotide sequence: TGTGCCAGCACGAATACCGGGACTAGCGAGCAGTACGTC.

The V and J genes are TRBV7-2 and TRBJ2-5, with D perhaps assigned TRBD1 or TRBD2 (6 bases each). The CDR3 spans 15 residues. V lost 5 bases and J 1 base, leaving 14 bases between the germline ends. Germline V gene data show CDR1 as SGHTA and CDR2 as FQGNSA. CDR3 sequence reads: CASSPLRGLQETQYF. CDR3 nucleotides: TGTGCCAGCAGCCCCCTTCGGGGGCTCCAAGAGACCCAGTACTTC.

Many counts were recorded for this clonotype. The rearrangement joins TRBV12-3 or TRBV12-4 to TRBJ1-1, with 7 bases fitting TRBD1. There are 15 residues in the CDR3. Trimming removed 1 base from V and 4 bases from J; junction bases left unmatched: 6. The CDR3 sequence is CASSLGGHRGTEAFF. The CDR3 bases are TGTGCCAGCAGTTTAGGAGGTCACAGGGGCACTGAAGCTTTCTTT.